A single sample is the source of the 28 T cell receptor beta chains below, sequenced in a study of memory CD4+ T cells and cytomegalovirus serostatus. The sort gate was single viable CD3+CD4+CD8-CD45RO+ cells for memory CD4+ T cells. Sequencing was performed with immunoSEQ multiplex PCR; in TCRdb, only in-frame clones are kept and a portion is missing. Of about 56,000 clones listed, about 80% were seen once; the top ten hold roughly 3%. Sequencing was done on a sample of memory CD4+ T cells from blood. The receptors here all came from an adult in good health and CMV-seropositive.

This clone was found a few times. This rearrangement joins TRBV7-8 to TRBJ1-2; a possible D gene is TRBD1 (5 bases). Trimming left V 3 bases short and J 4 bases short, with 9 bases between. Germline loops: CDR1 SGHVS, CDR2 FQNEAQ. CDR3 length equals 13 residues. The CDR3 is CASSFDGTYGYTF. CDR3 sequence (DNA): TGTGCCAGCAGCTTTGACGGGACCTATGGCTACACCTTC.

The genes are TRBV6-6 and TRBJ2-3, with 11 bases fitting TRBD1. CDR3 size: 15 residues. V gave up 6 bases and J gave up 2 bases; unmatched junction bases: 4. Germline V gene lookup returns CDR1 MNHNY and CDR2 SVGAGI (reference sequence). This CDR3 reads CASRGTGGDTDTQYF. The DNA of the CDR3 is TGTGCCAGCAGGGGGACAGGGGGGGACACAGATACGCAGTATTTT.

The V and J genes are TRBV14 and TRBJ1-1; D gene ambiguous. Trimming left V 2 bases short and J 5 bases short, with 6 bases between. Per the germline V gene, CDR1 is SGHDN and CDR2 is FVKESK. The CDR3 sequence is 12 residues long. This chain's CDR3 is CASSQSGTEAFF. In DNA form, the CDR3 reads TGTGCCAGCAGCCAATCGGGTACTGAAGCTTTCTTT.

CDR3 nucleotide sequence: TGTGCCAGCAGCTTCGGACTAGACGCAAACTCCTACGAGCAGTACGTC. It specifies CASSFGLDANSYEQYV. The chain combines TRBV5-6 with TRBJ2-7; TRBD2 matches 7 bases. The CDR3 is made up of 16 amino acids. Trimming removed 2 bases from V and 0 bases from J; junction bases left unmatched: 8. CDR1 and CDR2 (germline): SGHDT, YYEEEE.

This clone has just a few counts. The V and J genes are TRBV6-1 and TRBJ1-2, with 7 bases aligning to TRBD1. V shed 5 bases and J 8 bases; nucleotides not matched to a gene: 8. This CDR3 spans 13 amino acids. The germline gives CDR1 MNHNS, CDR2 SASEGT. The DNA for the CDR3 is TGTGCCAGCAGTCTCGAAACAGGGGTAGGCTACACCTTC. It codes for CASSLETGVGYTF.

V gene TRBV28 combines with J gene TRBJ2-3; 10 bases agree with TRBD2. There are 15 residues in the CDR3. V trimming: 5 bases; J trimming: 3 bases; junction bases outside the gene matches: 5. Germline CDR1 MDHEN, CDR2 SYDVKM. CDR3 in DNA: TGTGCCAGCAGTAAAGCGGGAGGGGGAACAGATACGCAGTATTTT. Its protein is CASSKAGGGTDTQYF.

This rearrangement joins TRBV2 to TRBJ1-2; D not certain. The CDR3 extends over 11 amino acids. V gave up 6 bases and J gave up 8 bases, with 10 bases separating them. Germline CDR1 SNHLY, CDR2 FYNNEI. CDR3 sequence reads: CASSPQIGYTF. In nucleotides, the CDR3 is TGTGCCAGCAGCCCCCAAATCGGCTACACCTTC.

The gene calls are TRBV10-1 and TRBJ1-3, with D possibly being TRBD1 (6 bases). V lost 7 bases to trimming and J lost 4 bases, with 14 bases between them. The length of the CDR3 is 14 residues. Germline CDR1 WNHNN, CDR2 SYGVQD (reference sequence). This CDR3 is CASIVGTPGNTIYF. The CDR3 DNA reads TGCGCCAGCATCGTCGGGACACCCGGAAACACCATATATTTT.

The V gene is TRBV15, the J gene TRBJ1-3; D is perhaps TRBD1 (5 bases). This CDR3 contains 19 residues. Trimming took 0 bases from V and 0 from J, leaving 18 bases between them. Per the germline V gene, CDR1 is LNHNV and CDR2 is YYDKDF (reference sequence). The CDR3 spells CATSRDYGAGPGSGNTIYF. For the CDR3, the DNA is TGTGCCACCAGCAGAGATTATGGGGCAGGTCCCGGCTCTGGAAACACCATATATTTT.

This clone was recorded only once. The CDR3 sequence is CASSTQAAYEQYF. The CDR3 bases are TGTGCCAGTAGTACCCAGGCAGCCTACGAGCAGTACTTC. The rearrangement joins TRBV19 to TRBJ2-7; no reliable D call. The CDR3 consists of 13 residues. Germline-derived CDR1 and CDR2 are LNHDA and SQIVND (reference sequence). V was pared by 4 bases and J by 2 bases, with 9 bases between.

The V call is TRBV21-1, the J call TRBJ1-2; the table calls TRBD1, which could not be checked here. TRBV21-1 is tagged as a pseudogene. This CDR3 region has 17 residues. The CDR3 nucleotides are TGTGCCAGCAGCAAAGCCAGGGCAGGGGATATTAACTATGGCTACACCTTC. Its protein is CASSKARAGDINYGYTF.

The chain couples TRBV28 to TRBJ2-1, with D tentatively TRBD1 (5 bases). V lost 2 bases and J 5 bases, leaving 13 bases between the germline ends. The CDR3 runs 15 residues. CDR1 and CDR2 (germline): MDHEN, SYDVKM. CDR3 sequence: CASSLRLLGDNEQFF. CDR3 nucleotide sequence: TGTGCCAGCAGTTTAAGGTTGTTAGGGGACAATGAGCAGTTCTTC.

The sample holds a few counts of this clone. The chain uses TRBV2 and TRBJ1-1; possibly TRBD1 for D (6 bases). The length of the CDR3 is 14 residues. Per the germline V gene, CDR1 is SNHLY and CDR2 is FYNNEI. V dropped 6 bases and J dropped 5 bases, with 16 bases sitting between them. CDR3 nucleotides: TGTGCCAGCAGGCTGATTCAGGGGAGTACTGAAGCTTTCTTT. Its translation is CASRLIQGSTEAFF.

This sequence joins TRBV5-1 and TRBJ2-1; a possible D gene is TRBD2 (6 bases). V lost 0 bases and J 9 bases, leaving 13 bases between the germline ends. Germline-derived CDR1 and CDR2 are SGHRS and YFSETQ. This CDR3 spans 14 amino acids. The DNA for the CDR3 is TGCGCCAGCAGCTTGGATACTAGCTTTAGTGAGCAGTTCTTC. This gives the protein CASSLDTSFSEQFF.

This chain uses TRBV2 with TRBJ1-1; a possible D gene is TRBD1 (6 bases). The CDR3 covers 14 residues. Trimming took off 5 bases at V and 5 bases at J, with 15 bases between the two ends. The germline V gene has CDR1 SNHLY and CDR2 FYNNEI. CDR3 coding DNA: TGTGCCAGCAGTCCGAGTGGGGGCTTGACTGAAGCTTTCTTT. Its translation: CASSPSGGLTEAFF. Based on the CDR3 plus reference TRBV2 and TRBJ1-1, the full variable domain is EPEVTQTPSHQVTQMGQEVILRCVPISNHLYFYWYRQILGQKVEFLVSFYNNEISEKSEIFDDQFSVERPDGSNFTLKIRSTKLEDSAMYFCASSPSGGLTEAFFGQGTRLTVV.

The CDR3 loop reads CASSLSAHSGNTIYF. In DNA, the CDR3 is TGTGCCAGCAGTTTATCGGCGCACTCTGGAAACACCATATATTTT. The rearrangement uses TRBV28 and TRBJ1-3; no firm D call. Trimming stripped 1 base from V and 0 bases from J, with 7 bases between. The CDR3 extends over 15 amino acids. CDR1 is MDHEN, CDR2 SYDVKM, per germline.

This chain connects TRBV6-6 to TRBJ2-1, with D possibly TRBD1 on 6 matching bases. The germline V gene encodes CDR1 MNHNY and CDR2 SVGAGI (reference sequence). The germline V and J ends were trimmed by 5 bases and 10 bases, with 18 bases remaining between them. The CDR3 extends over 14 amino acids. The CDR3 reads CASSQGQGIGEQFF. CDR3 in DNA: TGTGCCAGCAGTCAGGGGCAGGGGATTGGGGAGCAGTTCTTC.

The J gene is TRBJ2-7, the V gene TRBV30; D call uncertain. The CDR3 is 11 residues long. V shed 5 bases and J shed 4 bases, with 9 bases lying between them. Germline V CDR1 and CDR2: GTSNPN, SVGIG (reference sequence). The chain's CDR3 is CAWGKNYEQYV. The CDR3 DNA reads TGTGCCTGGGGCAAGAATTACGAGCAGTACGTC.

The chain links TRBV9 to TRBJ2-1; no clear D. Trimming left V 0 bases short and J 3 bases short, with 13 bases between. The germline V gene encodes CDR1 SGDLS and CDR2 YYNGEE. This CDR3 is 16 amino acids long. The CDR3 loop is CASSVDPEVRYNEQFF. Written as DNA, the CDR3 is TGTGCCAGCAGCGTAGATCCAGAGGTCCGCTACAATGAGCAGTTCTTC.

The chain couples TRBV4-2 to TRBJ1-2, with 7 bases aligning to TRBD1. Germline CDR1 reads LGHNA; CDR2 reads YNFKEQ. Trimming took 0 bases from V and 5 from J; bases not matched to a gene: 9. This CDR3 has 16 residues. Here the CDR3 reads CASSQDTRGFLYGYTF. The CDR3 bases are TGTGCCAGCAGCCAAGATACCAGGGGGTTTCTGTATGGCTACACCTTC.

The genes are TRBV6-5 and TRBJ2-5; 7 bases fit TRBD2. The ends lost 11 bases at V and 5 bases at J; junction bases unmatched: 8. Germline values: CDR1 MNHEY, CDR2 SVGAGI. The CDR3 loop spans 12 amino acids. CDR3 coding DNA: TGTGCCGCCGGACTAGTTTTGGAGACCCAGTACTTC. It is translated as CAAGLVLETQYF.

This clone has a single count. The chain has TRBV5-6 and TRBJ1-2; TRBD1 is a possible D gene (5 bases). The CDR3 covers 16 residues. Trimming removed 3 bases at V and 2 bases at J, with 17 bases between. From germline, CDR1 is SGHDT and CDR2 YYEEEE. CDR3 sequence: CASSSWGISSNYGYTF. CDR3 coding DNA: TGTGCCAGCAGCTCCTGGGGGATAAGTTCGAACTATGGCTACACCTTC. The full variable domain, in which reference TRBV5-6 and TRBJ1-2 provide the parts outside the CDR3, is DAGVTQSPTHLIKTRGQQVTLRCSPKSGHDTVSWYQQALGQGPQFIFQYYEEEERQRGNFPDRFSGHQFPNYSSELNVNALLLGDSALYLCASSSWGISSNYGYTFGSGTRLTVV.

This clone was seen a handful of times. CDR3 in DNA: TGTGCCAGCAGCGGAGGGCCGACAGACAACTATGGCTACACCTTC. This gives the protein CASSGGPTDNYGYTF. The V gene is TRBV5-4, the J gene TRBJ1-2; D is possibly TRBD1 (5 bases). CDR1 is SGHNT and CDR2 is YYREEE in the germline V gene (reference sequence). Trimming took off 4 bases at V and 2 bases at J, with 15 bases between the two ends. The CDR3 covers 15 residues.

The chain employs TRBV2 and TRBJ1-5; tentatively, D is TRBD1 (5 bases). Trimming took off 6 bases at V and 4 bases at J, with 13 bases between the two ends. Germline V gene sequence: CDR1 SNHLY, CDR2 FYNNEI. This CDR3 is 14 amino acids long. The CDR3 sequence is CASRFGTENQPQHF. CDR3 DNA: TGTGCCAGCAGGTTTGGGACCGAGAATCAGCCCCAGCATTTT.

The count of this clone is one. This rearrangement joins TRBV5-6 to TRBJ2-3; D is unresolved. V gave up 4 bases and J gave up 6 bases, with 12 bases separating them. The CDR3 has 13 amino acids. Germline CDR1 and CDR2: SGHDT and YYEEEE. The CDR3 protein is CASSPLSVDTQYF. CDR3 nucleotide sequence: TGTGCCAGCAGCCCGCTAAGCGTCGATACGCAGTATTTT.

This rearrangement joins TRBV7-2 to TRBJ2-7; 7 bases are a match to TRBD2. CDR3 size: 13 residues. Per germline, CDR1 SGHTA and CDR2 FQGNSA. V shed 3 bases, J shed 4 bases, and the junction held 3 bases outside the gene matches. The CDR3 region has the DNA TGTGCCAGCAGCTTTGCTAGCGGTTACGAGCAGTACGTC. Amino acid sequence: CASSFASGYEQYV.

The chain joins TRBV11-2 to TRBJ2-1; D is ambiguous. Germline CDR1 SGHAT, CDR2 FQNNGV. The germline V and J ends were trimmed by 5 bases and 9 bases, with 8 bases remaining between them. The CDR3 sequence is 11 residues long. CDR3 nucleotides: TGTGCCAGCAGCCATACGCCTGAGCAGTTCTTC. Residues: CASSHTPEQFF.

J is TRBJ1-2 and V is TRBV7-2, with D possibly matching TRBD1 (6 bases). CDR1 is SGHTA, CDR2 FQGNSA, per germline. The CDR3 has 14 residues. The V end lost 5 bases, the J end lost 7 bases, and 17 bases lay between the germline ends. Written as DNA, the CDR3 is TGTGCCAGCAGCCCAACCCGGGCAGGGGTTGGCTACACCTTC. Translated, it gives CASSPTRAGVGYTF.